The next 4 T cell receptor beta chains were all read from a single sample in a study of glioma-infiltrating T cells (dated by TCRdb to about 2016). The instrument given in TCRdb is Illumina MiSeq. TCR alpha and beta CDR3 regions were amplified with the iRepertoire nested amplicon-rescue multiplex PCR (arm-PCR) platform from RNA. TCRdb reworked the public reads: Q25 trimming with fastp, MiXCR clone assembly, productive beta chains retained. When rows share a CDR3 protein, they turn into one entry using the most common DNA and genes. In all, the sample holds approximately 110,000 distinct CDR3 sequences, and approximately 25% of those were seen once. The ten largest clones capture nearly 15% of the sample. The material sequenced was glioma tissue, nonneoplastic brain tissue, or PBMCs (not recorded which). Receptor source: a human donor with low-grade glioma or glioblastoma, undergoing nonglioma brain surgery, or in good health (not recorded which).

As for this clonotype: At one of its ends the junction is not consistent with the germline gene, which may arise from a read error. The rearrangement joins TRBV27 to TRBJ1-1, with 8 bases aligning to TRBD1. Germline loops: CDR1 MNHEY, CDR2 SMNVEV (reference sequence). The CDR3 is 15 residues long. CDR3 residues: CACSRIQGVNTEVFF. The CDR3 nucleotides read TGTGCCTGCAGTCGTATACAGGGGGTCAACACTGAAGTTTTCTTT.

Notes on this clonotype: A much larger clone differs from this one at a single base, so this may be a read error. The chain carries TRBV6-2 or TRBV6-3 and TRBJ2-1; no firm D call. V lost 5 bases and J lost 9, with 11 bases in between. The CDR3 runs to 12 residues. Germline CDR1 reads MNHEY; CDR2 reads SVGEGT. DNA for the CDR3: TGTGCCAGCAGTCAGCCTGAAAGTGAGCAGTTCTTC. Its translation: CASSQPESEQFF.

For this clonotype: This may stem from a read error, because a much larger clone lies one nucleotide away. This chain connects TRBV10-3 to TRBJ1-1; 9 bases agree with TRBD1. With 8 bases clipped from V and 1 base from J, the junction kept 5 bases outside the gene matches. CDR3 length: 14 amino acids. Per germline, CDR1 ENHRY and CDR2 SYGVKD. The CDR3 here is CAIGTGRGNTEAFF. CDR3 coding DNA: TGTGCCATCGGGACAGGGCGAGGGAACACTGAAGCTTTCTTT.

There are many counts of this clonotype. The chain joins TRBV2 to TRBJ1-5; D unclear. Trimming left V 8 bases short and J 6 bases short, with 17 bases between. Per germline, CDR1 SNHLY and CDR2 FYNNEI. There are 14 residues in the CDR3. The CDR3, as DNA: TGTGCCAGCCACCCGACGGGAGCTGGTCAGCCCCAGCATTTT. Translated, it gives CASHPTGAGQPQHF.